This TCR beta chain was retrieved from a study of T cells after yellow fever vaccination. Overall study results and limits: Reappearance after the booster was seen for most primary-vaccination clones, at roughly 96% CD4 and more than 80% CD8. There was a small share of clonotypes that showed up in both the CD4 and CD8 compartments. Although the secondary response was weaker, it peaked faster, at day 5 versus 15.

Conversion of TCR transcripts into cDNA relied on 5'RACE template switching, which added a universal primer site and UMIs. TCRdb used MiXCR to reprocess the 5' RACE reads, holding one entry per CDR3 protein. The table shows some 560,000 distinct CDR3 sequences, with roughly 17% occurring only once. Unmatched junction bases numbered 6, after V lost 5 bases and J lost 6 bases. The CDR3 totals 14 residues. The germline V gene encodes CDR1 SGHVS and CDR2 FNYEAQ. A note on this clonotype: The antigen is not known.

The V gene is TRBV7-6, the J gene TRBJ2-2; TRBD1 matches 7 bases. The material sequenced was PBMCs, taken about 5 days after the first yellow fever vaccination. This clonotype was obtained from a man between 18 and 35 years old who received the YFV17D yellow fever vaccine. This CDR3 reads CASSPTTGSGELFF. The CDR3 DNA is TGTGCCAGCAGCCCGACGACAGGGTCCGGGGAGCTGTTTTTT.